The 10 T cell receptor beta chains below were found in one sample sequenced in a study of blood T cell repertoires in COVID-19. Sequencing used immunoSEQ multiplex PCR; TCRdb keeps in-frame clones, though not all of them. The data show 350,000 to 400,000 clones, about 87% seen once. What was sequenced was PBMCs or T cells enriched from blood (not recorded which). The receptors come from a man in his forties or fifties in a cohort exposed to, infected with or recovered from COVID-19 (not recorded which).

This chain links TRBV24-1 with TRBJ2-5; 8 bases align to TRBD2. The CDR3 sequence is 16 residues long. With 1 base clipped from V and 3 bases from J, the junction kept 6 bases outside the gene matches. CDR1 is KGHDR and CDR2 is SFDVKD in the germline V gene. CDR3 residues: CATSDFVAGSKETQYF. CDR3 DNA sequence: TGTGCCACCAGTGATTTCGTAGCGGGGAGTAAAGAGACCCAGTACTTC.

This chain uses TRBV25-1 with TRBJ1-2, with 7 bases lining up with TRBD1. CDR1 and CDR2 from the germline V gene are MGHDK and SYGVNS. This CDR3 is 17 amino acids long. After removal of 4 bases from V and 5 bases from J, the junction contained 16 bases not matched to a gene. The CDR3 loop reads CASSAKTGQPGFYGYTF. The CDR3 DNA follows: TGTGCCAGCAGTGCAAAGACGGGACAGCCTGGGTTTTATGGCTACACCTTC.

The rearrangement joins TRBV13 to TRBJ1-1; 7 bases agree with TRBD1. J was trimmed by 10 bases and V by 5 bases; bases with no gene match: 7. This CDR3 has 12 residues. From germline, CDR1 is PRHDT and CDR2 FYEKMQ (reference sequence). This CDR3 reads CASSKDRRGAFF. In nucleotides, the CDR3 is TGTGCCAGCAGCAAGGACAGGAGGGGAGCTTTCTTT.

This clone was counted only a few times. The chain recombines TRBV2 with TRBJ2-2, with TRBD1 as a possible D gene (5 bases). Trimming stripped 6 bases from V and 5 bases from J, with 7 bases between. This CDR3 spans 12 amino acids. The V gene's germline CDR1 is SNHLY and CDR2 FYNNEI. The CDR3 region is CASRGATGELFF. CDR3 nucleotide sequence: TGTGCCAGCAGAGGGGCGACCGGGGAGCTGTTTTTT.

J is TRBJ2-5 and V is TRBV9; no clear D gene. Trimming cost V 7 bases and J 2 bases, with 9 bases left between them. Germline V CDR1 and CDR2: SGDLS, YYNGEE. This CDR3 contains 12 residues. The DNA of the CDR3 is TGTGCCAGCGCCTCGGGTCAAGAGACCCAGTACTTC. It encodes CASASGQETQYF.

This chain joins TRBV27 and TRBJ1-2, with unresolved D. The CDR3 contains 13 residues. V lost 2 bases, J lost 4 bases, and 8 bases lay in between. CDR1 is MNHEY, CDR2 SMNVEV, per germline (reference sequence). CDR3 DNA: TGTGCCAGCAGTTTAGTTAACGGCTATGGCTACACCTTC. Translating it yields CASSLVNGYGYTF.

This rearrangement joins TRBV19 to TRBJ1-6; weak D call: TRBD1 (6 bases). Trimming stripped 3 bases from V and 9 bases from J, with 15 bases between. Looked up from germline, CDR1 is LNHDA and CDR2 is SQIVND (reference sequence). The CDR3 sequence is 15 residues long. The CDR3 DNA follows: TGTGCCAGTAGTATGAAGGGGACATTTTCTTCACCCCTCCACTTT. Its translation is CASSMKGTFSSPLHF.

This chain joins TRBV28 and TRBJ1-6, with D maybe TRBD1 (5 bases). CDR1 is MDHEN, CDR2 SYDVKM, per germline. V shed 2 bases and J shed 8 bases, with 13 bases lying between them. CDR3 length: 15 amino acids. The CDR3 region is CASSLRAGWDSPLHF. Written as DNA, the CDR3 is TGTGCCAGCAGTTTACGGGCAGGGTGGGATTCACCCCTCCACTTT.

This clone was detected a few times. The V gene is TRBV7-9, the J gene TRBJ1-5, with 8 bases that match TRBD1. The germline V gene has CDR1 SEHNR and CDR2 FQNEAQ (reference sequence). V trimming: 5 bases; J trimming: 4 bases; junction bases outside the gene matches: 4. This CDR3 has 14 amino acids. The CDR3 DNA reads TGTGCCAGCAGCCCGGACAGGGCAAATCAGCCCCAGCATTTT. Protein sequence: CASSPDRANQPQHF.

The V and J genes are TRBV14 and TRBJ1-6; 7 bases are shared with TRBD1. V lost 0 bases to trimming and J lost 9 bases; unmatched junction nucleotides: 11. The CDR3 length is 17 residues. The germline V gene encodes CDR1 SGHDN and CDR2 FVKESK. The chain's CDR3 is CASSQDKINRGGSPLHF. The CDR3 DNA sequence: TGTGCCAGCAGCCAAGACAAGATCAACAGGGGAGGTTCACCCCTCCACTTT.